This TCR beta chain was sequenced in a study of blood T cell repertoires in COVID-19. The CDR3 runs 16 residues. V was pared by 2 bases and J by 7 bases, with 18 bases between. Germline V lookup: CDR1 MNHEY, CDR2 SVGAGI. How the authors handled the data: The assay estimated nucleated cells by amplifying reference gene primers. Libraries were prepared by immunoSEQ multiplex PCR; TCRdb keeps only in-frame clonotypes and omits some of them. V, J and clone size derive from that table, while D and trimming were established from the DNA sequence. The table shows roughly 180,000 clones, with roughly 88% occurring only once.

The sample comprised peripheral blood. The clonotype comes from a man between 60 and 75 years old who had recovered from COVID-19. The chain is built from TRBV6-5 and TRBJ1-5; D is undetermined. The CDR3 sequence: CASSYLDPRLGQPQHF. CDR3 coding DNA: TGTGCCAGCAGTTACCTGGACCCTCGACTAGGGCAGCCCCAGCATTTT.